The present T cell receptor (beta chain) was sequenced within a study of PD-1 and CTLA-4 blockade in melanoma (dated by TCRdb to about 2021). Study-level background: In patients with melanoma, the researchers looked at the effects of CTLA-4 blockade versus PD-1 blockade on the CD8 T cell response that was melanoma-reactive.

The library came from the immunoSEQ multiplex PCR assay. In TCRdb, the immuneACCESS table is reduced to in-frame sequences with V and J assigned. These tables do not hold every clone; where another copy was compared, an unresolved V gene accounts for under half, and the others remain unexplained. The sample table shows around 15,000 clones, and 70% to 80% are seen once. The top ten hold 14% of the sample. This clone occurred a few times. The antigen it recognizes is unknown. No clone much larger than this one lies a single base away; base qualities are absent. The CDR3 covers 15 residues, taking in both the cysteine and the phenylalanine. Just CDR3 DNA is preserved here, 45 bases in frame from base 1. Sequences KGHDR (CDR1) and SFDVKD (CDR2) are obtained from the germline V gene. Relative to germline, V is 4 bases shorter and J is 3 bases shorter, with 13 bases between their ends.

Here the sequenced sample was CD8+ T cells from peripheral blood, taken from a patient given anti-PD-1 treatment. The rearranged segments are TRBV24-1 and TRBJ2-3; the D region possibly corresponds to TRBD1 (6 bases align). This receptor was obtained from a human donor with melanoma. The CDR3 sequence is CATSERGFSTDTQYF. The nucleotide sequence reads TGTGCCACCAGTGAAAGGGGGTTTAGTACAGATACGCAGTATTTT.